This TCR beta chain was retrieved from a study of T cell responses to AZD1222 COVID-19 vaccine. The data were produced by immunoSEQ multiplex PCR, yet TCRdb's version contains in-frame clones alone and is incomplete. The table lists 150,000 to 200,000 clones, 85% to 95% of them singletons. Trimming took 3 bases from V and 9 from J; bases not matched to a gene: 5. The CDR3 extends over 14 amino acids. Germline V gene lookup returns CDR1 MNHNS and CDR2 SASEGT. The clonotype originates from an adult in good health. The V gene is TRBV6-1, the J gene TRBJ1-4; TRBD1 aligns across 9 bases. Sequenced material: peripheral blood, taken on day 0 of AZD1222 vaccination. For the CDR3, the DNA is TGTGCCAGCAGTGAGACACAGGGGGCTCAAAAACTGTTTTTT. It codes for CASSETQGAQKLFF.